This T cell receptor beta chain was identified during a study of blood T cell repertoires in COVID-19. About the study: The United States, Italy and Spain supplied acute and convalescent COVID-19 samples. T cells, B-cell-depleted T cells, or PBMCs provided the cDNA or gDNA that served as material.

The assay was immunoSEQ multiplex PCR, and TCRdb's table has in-frame clones only and misses some. The sample has about 190,000 clones; 84% are singletons. Trimming took off 4 bases at V and 1 base at J, with 8 bases between the two ends. This CDR3 spans 13 amino acids. Per the germline V gene, CDR1 is SGHNT and CDR2 is YYREEE (reference sequence). This receptor was taken from a woman in her 70s with active or convalescent COVID-19. The sequenced sample was peripheral blood. The chain links TRBV5-4 to TRBJ1-1; D call uncertain. CDR3 sequence reads: CASSRRGNTEAFF. The CDR3 nucleotides read TGTGCCAGCAGCCGCCGGGGGAACACTGAAGCTTTCTTT.